This record looks at one T cell receptor beta chain sequence and its context. V lost 7 bases and J lost 0, with 15 bases in between. The V gene's germline CDR1 is SGHRS and CDR2 YFSETQ. The CDR3 length is 15 residues. The data derive from a study of blood T cell repertoires in COVID-19. Study at large: Researchers got acute and convalescent COVID-19 samples from the United States, Italy and Spain. Sources were T cells, B-cell-depleted T cells, or PBMCs; the material itself was cDNA or gDNA.

Per the original data handling: Amplification from reference gene primers served as the basis for estimated nucleated cell counts. Using immunoSEQ multiplex PCR, the repertoire was profiled, and TCRdb retains in-frame clones only, with some absent. V, J and clone size reflect that table, while D and trimming were determined from the DNA. The sample yields some 98,000 clones, around four fifths seen once. Sequences were obtained from peripheral blood. This chain links TRBV5-1 with TRBJ2-3; D not certain. This receptor was taken from a man aged 65 to 79 with acute or convalescent COVID-19. The CDR3 sequence: CASLASWASTDTQYF. CDR3 bases: TGCGCCAGCTTGGCAAGCTGGGCTAGCACAGATACGCAGTATTTT.